This T cell receptor beta chain was found in a study of identical twins. Study-wide results and limits: Invariant MAIT and iNKT cells are populations that could partly confound zero-insertion analyses. The abundant beta clonotypes from cord blood had fewer insertions, and memory repertoires had none of this.

Each cDNA held unique molecular identifiers, and template switching gave it a universal primer site. TCRdb itself ran the 5' RACE reads through MiXCR, one entry per CDR3 protein. The table lists 300,000 or so distinct CDR3 sequences, less than 9.5% of them singletons. Trimming removed 1 base from V and 10 bases from J, with 22 bases in between. The germline V gene encodes CDR1 SGHTA and CDR2 FQGNSA. The CDR3 runs 16 residues. This clonotype was counted ten times or more. Antigen unknown. The same sample was also used in a study of yellow fever vaccine responses in identical twins. That publication notes: On the reported evidence, twins' vaccine T cell responses seemed partly convergent and partly personalized.

Sequences were obtained from CD8+ T cells sorted from blood. The clonotype was recovered from a woman younger than 30 in good health. This rearrangement joins TRBV7-2 to TRBJ2-5; D possibly corresponds to TRBD1 (6 bases). CDR3 region: CASSLVRQDPILDQYF. The CDR3 DNA reads TGTGCCAGCAGCTTAGTTCGACAGGACCCAATTCTGGACCAGTACTTC.